This T cell receptor beta chain was sequenced for a study of T cell changes during pregnancy in multiple sclerosis. CDR1 and CDR2 (germline): SGHDT, YYEEEE. The CDR3 covers 15 residues. The J segment lost 5 bases and the V segment lost 4 bases, leaving 11 bases of the junction unmatched. The protocol was immunoSEQ multiplex PCR, while the TCRdb copy is restricted to in-frame clones and leaves out a portion. The table shows about 59,000 clones, with roughly 92% occurring only once. The material sequenced was CD8+ T cells from peripheral blood mononuclear cells, taken in the third trimester of pregnancy. The TCR was taken from a female donor with multiple sclerosis, enrolled in a pregnancy study. The gene calls are TRBV5-6 and TRBJ1-2; TRBD1 matches 7 bases. The CDR3 loop is CASSVNRGLSYGYTF. CDR3 sequence (DNA): TGTGCCAGCAGCGTAAACAGGGGCTTGTCTTATGGCTACACCTTC.